The present entry profiles one TCR beta chain with its context. The antigen is unknown. The CDR3 contains 12 residues. V was pared by 7 bases and J by 2 bases, with 8 bases between. From germline, CDR1 is SGHRS and CDR2 YFSETQ. CD8+ and CD4+ T cells circulating in blood were sequenced for TCR beta. Negative isolation yielded the CD8+ and CD4+ T cells, while FACS enriched the TEMRA cells. This entry belongs to a study of CD8 T cells in Susac syndrome. Findings and caveats of the study: The study recognized that the number of individuals in its TCR sequencing and HLA analysis was relatively small.

Reverse transcription of about 0.5 to 1 ug RNA was performed with random hexamers. The immunoSEQ assay covered 54 Vbeta and 13 Jbeta segments for CDR3. TCRdb itself ran the immunoSEQ multiplex PCR reads through MiXCR, one entry per CDR3 protein. This sample has 240,000 or so distinct CDR3 sequences, with almost 97% found just once. This chain links TRBV5-1 with TRBJ2-3; D uncertain. This clonotype originated in a human donor with Susac syndrome. Input material: CD4+ T cells from PBMCs. This chain's CDR3 is CASQDATDTQYF. For the CDR3, the DNA is TGCGCCAGCCAGGACGCCACAGATACGCAGTATTTT.